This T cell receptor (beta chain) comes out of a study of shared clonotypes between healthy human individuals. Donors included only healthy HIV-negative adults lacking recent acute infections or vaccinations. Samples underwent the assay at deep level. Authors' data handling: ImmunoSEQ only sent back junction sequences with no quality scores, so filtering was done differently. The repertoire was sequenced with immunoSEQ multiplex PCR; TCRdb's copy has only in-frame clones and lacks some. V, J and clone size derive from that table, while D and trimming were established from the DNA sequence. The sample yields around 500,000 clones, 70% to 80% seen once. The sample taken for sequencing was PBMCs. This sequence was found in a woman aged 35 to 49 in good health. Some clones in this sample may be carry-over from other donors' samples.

The CDR3 DNA follows: TGTGCCAGCAGCTTAGCTTGGGGGAGAGGGACCGGGGAGCTGTTTTTT. Translated, it gives CASSLAWGRGTGELFF. The genes are TRBV11-2 and TRBJ2-2; D possibly uses TRBD1 or TRBD2 (5 bases each). Per germline, CDR1 SGHAT and CDR2 FQNNGV. The CDR3 sequence is 16 residues long. V was cut by 1 base and J by 5 bases, with 14 bases left in between.